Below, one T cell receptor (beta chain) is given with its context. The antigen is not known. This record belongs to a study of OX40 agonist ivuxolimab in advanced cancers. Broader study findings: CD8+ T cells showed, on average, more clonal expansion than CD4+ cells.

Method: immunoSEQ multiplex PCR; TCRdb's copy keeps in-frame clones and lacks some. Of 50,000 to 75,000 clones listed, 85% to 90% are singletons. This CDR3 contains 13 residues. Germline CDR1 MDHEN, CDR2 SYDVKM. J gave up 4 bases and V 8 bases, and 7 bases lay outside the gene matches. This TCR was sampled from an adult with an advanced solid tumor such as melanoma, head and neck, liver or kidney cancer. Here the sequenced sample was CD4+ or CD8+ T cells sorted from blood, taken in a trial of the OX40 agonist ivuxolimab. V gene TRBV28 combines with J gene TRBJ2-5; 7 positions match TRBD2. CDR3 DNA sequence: TGTGCCAGCTCCTCGGGAGGTGGAGAGACCCAGTACTTC. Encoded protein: CASSSGGGETQYF.